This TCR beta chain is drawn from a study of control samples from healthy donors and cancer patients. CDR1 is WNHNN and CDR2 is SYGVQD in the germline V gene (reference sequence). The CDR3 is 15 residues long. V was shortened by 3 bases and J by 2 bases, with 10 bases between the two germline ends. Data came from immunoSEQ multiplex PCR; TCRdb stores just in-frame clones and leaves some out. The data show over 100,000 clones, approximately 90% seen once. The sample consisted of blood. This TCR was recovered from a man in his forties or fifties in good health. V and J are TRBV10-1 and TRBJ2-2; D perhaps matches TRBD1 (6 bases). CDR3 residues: CASSDRTVNTGELFF. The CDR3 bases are TGCGCCAGCAGTGACAGGACAGTAAACACCGGGGAGCTGTTTTTT.